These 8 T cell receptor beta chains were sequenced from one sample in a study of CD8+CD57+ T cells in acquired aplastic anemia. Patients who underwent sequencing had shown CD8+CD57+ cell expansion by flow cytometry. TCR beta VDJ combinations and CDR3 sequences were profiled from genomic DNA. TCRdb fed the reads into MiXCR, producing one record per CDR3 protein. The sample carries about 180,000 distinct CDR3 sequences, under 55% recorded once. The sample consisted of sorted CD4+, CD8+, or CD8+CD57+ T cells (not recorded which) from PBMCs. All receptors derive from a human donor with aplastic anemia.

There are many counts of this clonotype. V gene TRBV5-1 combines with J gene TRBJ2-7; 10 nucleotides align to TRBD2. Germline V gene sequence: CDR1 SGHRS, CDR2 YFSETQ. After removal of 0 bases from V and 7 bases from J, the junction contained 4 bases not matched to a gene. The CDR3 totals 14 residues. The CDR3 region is CASSLDPSGGEQYF. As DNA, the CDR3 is TGCGCCAGCAGCTTGGATCCTAGCGGGGGTGAGCAGTACTTC.

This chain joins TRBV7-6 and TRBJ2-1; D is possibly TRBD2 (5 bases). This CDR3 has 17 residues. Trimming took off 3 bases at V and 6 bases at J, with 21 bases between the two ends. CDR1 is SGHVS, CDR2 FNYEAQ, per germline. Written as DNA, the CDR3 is TGTGCCAGCAGCTTTCAACTAGGCTCTAACGCCCTCAATGAGCAGTTCTTC. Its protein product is CASSFQLGSNALNEQFF.

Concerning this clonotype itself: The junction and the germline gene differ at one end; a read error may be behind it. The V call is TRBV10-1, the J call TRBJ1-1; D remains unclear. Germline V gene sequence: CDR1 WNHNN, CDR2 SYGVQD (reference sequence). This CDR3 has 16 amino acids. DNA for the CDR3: TGCGCCAGCAGTGAGTCGGCAGTTGGGAGGAACACTGAAGCCTTCTTT. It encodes CASSESAVGRNTEAFF.

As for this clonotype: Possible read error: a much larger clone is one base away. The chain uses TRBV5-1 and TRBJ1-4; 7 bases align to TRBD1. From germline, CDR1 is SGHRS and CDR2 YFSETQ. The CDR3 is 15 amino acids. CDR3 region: CAGRRWTGSDEKLFF. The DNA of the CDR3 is TGCGCCGGCAGACGCTGGACAGGATCGGACGAAAAACTGTTTTTT.

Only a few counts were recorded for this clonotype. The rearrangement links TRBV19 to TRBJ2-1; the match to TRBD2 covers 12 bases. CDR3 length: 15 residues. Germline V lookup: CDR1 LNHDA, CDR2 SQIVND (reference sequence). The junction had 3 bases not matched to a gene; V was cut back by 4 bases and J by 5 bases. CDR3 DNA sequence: TGTGCCAGTAGTACAGGACTAGCGGGGAACAATGAGCAGTTCTTC. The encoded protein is CASSTGLAGNNEQFF.

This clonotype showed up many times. This CDR3 reads CASARENYGYTF. CDR3 DNA sequence: TGTGCCAGCGCCAGGGAGAACTATGGCTACACCTTC. This rearrangement joins TRBV28 to TRBJ1-2, with D perhaps matching TRBD1 (5 bases). This CDR3 contains 12 residues. Germline CDR1 and CDR2: MDHEN and SYDVKM. V was cut by 8 bases and J by 2 bases, with 9 bases left in between.

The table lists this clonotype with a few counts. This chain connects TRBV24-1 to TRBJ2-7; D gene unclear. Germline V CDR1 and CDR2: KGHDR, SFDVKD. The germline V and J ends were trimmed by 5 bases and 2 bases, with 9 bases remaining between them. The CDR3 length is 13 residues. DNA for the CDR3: TGTGCCACCAGTGGATTGGGGACCTACGAGCAGTACTTC. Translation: CATSGLGTYEQYF.

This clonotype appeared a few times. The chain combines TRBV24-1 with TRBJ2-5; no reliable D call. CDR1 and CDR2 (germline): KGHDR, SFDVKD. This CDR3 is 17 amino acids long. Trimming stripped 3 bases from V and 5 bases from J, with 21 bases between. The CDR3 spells CATSDPRRENDIETQYF. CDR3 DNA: TGTGCCACCAGTGATCCCCGTAGGGAAAACGATATTGAGACCCAGTACTTC.